Below are 30 T cell receptor beta chains sequenced from a single sample in a study of tissue T cells after allogeneic stem cell transplantation. Sequenced by immunoSEQ multiplex PCR; TCRdb stores in-frame clones only, minus some. Seen here are thousands of clones, approximately 74% observed once, and the top ten hold around 0.78%. The sample was blood. These receptor sequences come from a female BALB/c mouse in good health. This mouse strain has H2-d as its MHC haplotype.

With regard to this clone: The germline and genes are mouse ones. The read falls 1 residue short of the CDR3 end, and the missing part is taken from the germline J gene. The V and J genes are TRBV13-3 and TRBJ2-2; 10 positions agree with TRBD1. The ends lost 6 bases at V and 6 bases at J; junction bases unmatched: 5. Germline V gene sequence: CDR1 NNHDY, CDR2 SYVADS. The CDR3 contains 14 residues. The CDR3 DNA, read in part, is TGTGCCAGCAACGGACAGGGGGGGGCCGGGCAGCTCTAC. Translation: CASNGQGGAGQLY. The whole CDR3 protein reads CASNGQGGAGQLYF.

This clone turned up a few times. The genes are named according to mouse. The CDR3 extends 1 residue past the end of the read, so its final part is completed from the germline J gene. The chain links TRBV13-3 to TRBJ2-7; D is uncertain. The CDR3 consists of 12 residues. V lost 2 bases, J lost 3 bases, and 6 bases lay in between. Germline lookup yields CDR1 NNHDY and CDR2 SYVADS. CDR3 in amino acids: CASSENGYEQYF. Incomplete CDR3 DNA: TGTGCCAGCAGTGAGAACGGCTATGAACAGTAC.

About this clone: Gene labels here are mouse ones. The read terminates 1 residue ahead of where the CDR3 ends, so the germline J gene completes it. The chain links TRBV5 to TRBJ2-3, with TRBD2 matching over 10 bases. V was pared by 4 bases and J by 1 base, with 2 bases of the junction left unmatched. The germline CDR1 and CDR2 sequences are LGHNA and YNLKQL (reference sequence). This CDR3 spans 15 amino acids. The CDR3 region is CASSPWGGGAETLYF. CDR3 DNA (partial): TGTGCCAGCAGCCCCTGGGGGGGCGGTGCAGAAACGCTGTAT.

Comments on this clone: Gene names follow the mouse nomenclature. The read ends 1 residue before the CDR3 terminus; that terminus is restored from the germline J gene. V and J are TRBV2 and TRBJ2-5; D unresolved. CDR1 and CDR2 from the germline V gene are LGHNA and YSYQKL. Trimming removed 2 bases from V and 0 bases from J, with 6 bases in between. This CDR3 is built from 14 residues. The CDR3 loop is CASSQHNNQDTQYF. CDR3 DNA (partial): TGTGCCAGCAGCCAACACAATAACCAAGACACCCAGTAC.

There are a few counts of this clone. The germline and genes are mouse ones. The sequenced fragment ends 1 residue before the CDR3 boundary, so the rest is inferred from the germline J gene. The rearrangement links TRBV19 to TRBJ2-5; 8 bases fit TRBD2. Looked up from germline, CDR1 is FNHDT and CDR2 is SITEND (reference sequence). Losses at the gene ends were 3 bases for V and 3 bases for J; bases not matched to a gene: 0. This CDR3 has 13 residues. This CDR3 is CASSNWGQDTQYF. CDR3 DNA (partial): TGTGCCAGCAGTAACTGGGGGCAAGACACCCAGTAC.

This clone has a handful of counts. Each gene name is a mouse one. The missing CDR3 end, 1 residue past where the read stops, is filled in from the germline J gene. The chain has TRBV13-1 and TRBJ2-7; a weak D match, TRBD2 (7 bases). CDR1 NSHNY and CDR2 SYGAGN come from the germline V gene. The ends were cut back, 0 bases at V and 6 bases at J, with 10 bases in the middle. There are 13 residues in the CDR3. CDR3: CASSDGGALEQYF. The DNA read from the CDR3 is TGTGCCAGCAGTGATGGGGGGGCGCTTGAACAGTAC.

Remarks on this clone: Gene names are the mouse ones. The observed sequence ends 1 residue before the CDR3 terminus, with the missing tail filled in from the germline J gene. The V and J genes are TRBV31 and TRBJ2-1, with 8 bases lining up with TRBD2. This CDR3 has 14 residues. V was clipped by 0 bases and J by 2 bases; unmatched bases: 0. Per the germline V gene, CDR1 is GKSSPN and CDR2 is SITVG. The CDR3 is CAWSLLGDYAEQFF. The CDR3 DNA, read in part, is TGTGCCTGGAGTCTACTGGGGGACTATGCTGAGCAGTTC.

About this clone itself: Each gene name is a mouse one. The read gets to within 1 residue of the CDR3 end, and the germline J gene fills in the rest. The chain uses TRBV5 and TRBJ2-7, with D uncertain. The CDR3 length is 12 residues. The V gene lost 0 bases and the J gene lost 3 bases, with 3 bases spanning the gap. In germline, CDR1 is LGHNA, CDR2 YNLKQL (reference sequence). CDR3 bases read: TGTGCCAGCAGCCAAGACCTCTATGAACAGTAC. Its protein is CASSQDLYEQY. The full CDR3 sequence reads CASSQDLYEQYF.

As regards this clone: Gene names are mouse gene names. Read sequence stops 1 residue before the CDR3 end, and the germline J gene provides the missing end. V and J are TRBV13-2 and TRBJ1-2; tentative D call: TRBD1 (5 bases). V lost 0 bases to trimming and J lost 2 bases, with 11 bases between them. The germline V gene has CDR1 NNHNN and CDR2 SYGAGS (reference sequence). CDR3 length: 15 residues. The part of the CDR3 DNA that was read is TGTGCCAGCGGTGATGCGAGGGGCGGGAACTCCGACTACACC. Translation: CASGDARGGNSDYT. The whole CDR3 reads CASGDARGGNSDYTF.

In the case of this clone: Mouse germline and gene names are used. The CDR3 end falls 1 residue outside the read, so it is completed with the germline J gene. This chain uses TRBV2 with TRBJ2-7, with 10 bases matching TRBD2. There are 16 residues in the CDR3. Germline V CDR1 and CDR2: LGHNA, YSYQKL. V was pared by 0 bases and J by 4 bases, with 6 bases of the junction left unmatched. The covered CDR3 bases are TGTGCCAGCAGCCAAGAGGCTGGGGGGGCGCGTTATGAACAGTAC. It codes for CASSQEAGGARYEQY. The full CDR3 is CASSQEAGGARYEQYF.

Comments on this clone: The gene names here belong to mouse. The read terminates 1 residue ahead of where the CDR3 ends, so the germline J gene completes it. The J gene is TRBJ1-5, the V gene TRBV20, with 12 nucleotides matching TRBD1. Germline CDR1 GFQATS, CDR2 STVNSAI. The CDR3 contains 16 residues. Trimming at V came to 5 bases and at J to 3 bases, leaving 8 bases not matched to a gene. The CDR3 bases that were read are TGTGGTGCTTCCGGGACAGGGGGCCAGGGCAACCAGGCTCCGCTT. As protein: CGASGTGGQGNQAPL. The entire CDR3 is CGASGTGGQGNQAPLF.

A note on this clone: Any gene name here is a mouse gene name. The sequenced fragment ends 1 residue before the CDR3 boundary, so the rest is inferred from the germline J gene. The V call is TRBV19, the J call TRBJ1-1; D is possibly TRBD1 (5 bases). Germline V gives CDR1 FNHDT, CDR2 SITEND (reference sequence). The CDR3 has 12 amino acids. V lost 2 bases to trimming and J lost 7 bases, with 9 bases between them. This CDR3 is CASSMGGQEVFF. The CDR3 DNA, read in part, is TGTGCCAGCAGTATGGGGGGTCAAGAAGTCTTC.

A few counts support this clone. Mouse gene names apply. The missing CDR3 end, 1 residue past where the read stops, is filled in from the germline J gene. The chain is built from TRBV2 and TRBJ2-4, with D unresolved. There are 12 residues in the CDR3. V was cut by 0 bases and J by 7 bases, with 5 bases left in between. Germline V gives CDR1 LGHNA, CDR2 YSYQKL. Partial CDR3 DNA: TGTGCCAGCAGCCAAGAAAGAGACACCTTGTAC. Protein sequence: CASSQERDTLY. The entire CDR3 sequence reads CASSQERDTLYF.

Of note for this clone: Germline and genes here are mouse. The observed sequence ends 1 residue before the CDR3 terminus, with the missing tail filled in from the germline J gene. This rearrangement joins TRBV5 to TRBJ1-4, with TRBD1 identical over 7 bases. With V trimmed by 4 bases and J by 2 bases, 1 base remained unmatched. Germline CDR1 reads LGHNA; CDR2 reads YNLKQL (reference sequence). The CDR3 contains 14 residues. CDR3: CASSRDRSNERLFF. The CDR3 bases that were read are TGTGCCAGCAGCCGGGACAGATCCAACGAAAGATTATTT.

Turning to this clone: Gene and germline names: mouse. The CDR3 is cut off 1 residue early in the read; its end comes from the germline J gene. The rearrangement joins TRBV13-2 to TRBJ1-1; TRBD1 matches 10 bases. In germline, CDR1 is NNHNN, CDR2 SYGAGS (reference sequence). The CDR3 covers 13 residues. Germline trimming cut 5 bases from V and 4 bases from J; bases unmatched to any gene: 2. CDR3 DNA, as far as it was read: TGTGCCAGCGGGACAGGGGGCCGCACAGAAGTCTTC. Protein sequence: CASGTGGRTEVF. The whole CDR3 protein is CASGTGGRTEVFF.

This clone was observed a few times. Here the gene names and germline are mouse. The CDR3 goes on 1 residue after the read ends, and that part is filled in from the germline J gene. J is TRBJ2-7 and V is TRBV14; 9 bases line up with TRBD1. The germline V gene has CDR1 SGHDT and CDR2 FRDEAV. The CDR3 is 14 residues long. Trimming at V came to 5 bases and at J to 5 bases, leaving 8 bases not matched to a gene. Incomplete CDR3 DNA: TGTGCCAGCAGCCCCACAGGGGGCGGGGATGAACAGTAC. This encodes CASSPTGGGDEQY. The entire CDR3 sequence reads CASSPTGGGDEQYF.

A remark on this clone: Mouse names are used for the genes. The read ends 1 residue before the CDR3 terminus; that terminus is restored from the germline J gene. The chain employs TRBV20 and TRBJ1-4, with 11 bases that match TRBD1. V shed 1 base, J shed 7 bases, and the junction held 2 bases outside the gene matches. The CDR3 extends over 14 amino acids. The germline V gene encodes CDR1 GFQATS and CDR2 STVNSAI. The CDR3 is CGARGTGGTERLFF. CDR3 bases read: TGTGGTGCTAGGGGGACAGGGGGCACCGAAAGATTATTT.

This clone was recorded only once. Germline is not matched at one junction end, which may reflect a read error. Here the gene names and germline are mouse. The read finishes 1 residue shy of the CDR3 end, and the germline J gene is used to complete it. The chain has TRBV19 and TRBJ2-5; D perhaps matches TRBD1 (5 bases). Germline CDR1 reads FNHDT; CDR2 reads SITEND (reference sequence). This CDR3 has 13 residues. The sequenced part of the CDR3 DNA is TGTGCCAGCAGTTCGACAGCCCAAGACGCCCAGTAC. This codes for CASSSTAQDAQY. The CDR3, in full, reads CASSSTAQDAQYF.

On this clone itself: Germline and genes here are mouse. The CDR3 end lies 1 residue beyond the end of the read and is filled in from the germline J gene. The rearrangement links TRBV13-3 to TRBJ2-1; TRBD1 matches 7 bases. Trimming cost V 6 bases and J 4 bases; bases outside gene matches: 4. The CDR3 has 13 residues. Germline V CDR1 and CDR2: NNHDY, SYVADS. The CDR3 DNA, read in part, is TGTGCCAGCATGACAGGGAATTATGCTGAGCAGTTC. Protein product: CASMTGNYAEQF. The whole CDR3 is CASMTGNYAEQFF.

Notes on this clone: Genes and germline come from the mouse. Sequencing ends 1 residue short of the CDR3 end; the germline J gene provides the rest. The rearrangement joins TRBV13-2 to TRBJ2-1; the match to TRBD2 covers 10 bases. This CDR3 region has 16 residues. The germline CDR1 and CDR2 sequences are NNHNN and SYGAGS (reference sequence). The trim removed 1 base at V and 4 bases at J, leaving 5 bases unmatched. CDR3: CASGDFWGGAYAEQFF. The CDR3 bases that were read are TGTGCCAGCGGTGATTTCTGGGGGGGCGCGTATGCTGAGCAGTTC.

Remarks on this clone: All gene names here are mouse names. Read sequence stops 1 residue before the CDR3 end, and the germline J gene provides the missing end. The chain joins TRBV5 to TRBJ2-7; TRBD2 matches at 10 bases. CDR3 size: 15 residues. With 3 bases clipped from V and 4 bases from J, the junction kept 6 bases outside the gene matches. CDR1 is LGHNA and CDR2 is YNLKQL in the germline V gene (reference sequence). The covered CDR3 bases are TGTGCCAGCAGCCACCCCACTGGGGGGGTTTATGAACAGTAC. It yields the protein CASSHPTGGVYEQY. The entire CDR3 is CASSHPTGGVYEQYF.

This clone was seen a handful of times. The genes are named according to mouse. The CDR3 extends 1 residue past the end of the read, so its final part is completed from the germline J gene. The chain uses TRBV13-2 and TRBJ2-7, with unresolved D. Trimming removed 1 base from V and 7 bases from J, with 3 bases in between. Germline lookup yields CDR1 NNHNN and CDR2 SYGAGS (reference sequence). This CDR3 has 10 residues. The sequenced CDR3 bases are TGTGCCAGCGGTGATTGGGAACAGTAC. As protein: CASGDWEQY. The entire CDR3 reads CASGDWEQYF.

Only one count was recorded for this clone. Any gene name here is a mouse gene name. Read sequence stops 1 residue before the CDR3 end, and the germline J gene provides the missing end. V gene TRBV14 combines with J gene TRBJ2-5, with 10 bases lining up with TRBD2. The trim removed 5 bases at V and 4 bases at J, leaving 4 bases unmatched. Looked up from germline, CDR1 is SGHDT and CDR2 is FRDEAV. This CDR3 has 14 amino acids. CDR3 DNA (partial): TGTGCCAGCAGCCGGGACTGGGGAAAAGACACCCAGTAC. Residues: CASSRDWGKDTQY. The full CDR3 sequence reads CASSRDWGKDTQYF.

A note on this clone: The listed genes are named as in mouse. CDR3 sequence reads: CASGVQGATEVFF. The sequenced part of the CDR3 DNA is TGTGCCAGCGGTGTCCAGGGGGCCACAGAAGTCTTC. The V and J genes are TRBV13-2 and TRBJ1-1; 8 bases align to TRBD1. The CDR3 goes on 1 residue after the read ends, and that part is filled in from the germline J gene. CDR1 is NNHNN, CDR2 SYGAGS, per germline (reference sequence). This CDR3 contains 13 residues. V was pared by 3 bases and J by 4 bases, with 2 bases of the junction left unmatched.

A remark on this clone: These gene names are mouse names. Read sequence stops 1 residue before the CDR3 end, and the germline J gene provides the missing end. The V call is TRBV31, the J call TRBJ2-5; D is tentatively TRBD1 or TRBD2 (5 bases each). The CDR3 length is 14 residues. Germline-derived CDR1 and CDR2 are GKSSPN and SITVG. V was clipped by 1 base and J by 0 bases, with 8 bases between them. The part of the CDR3 DNA that was read is TGTGCCTGGAGTCCCCGGGGGAACCAAGACACCCAGTAC. As protein: CAWSPRGNQDTQY. The CDR3, in full, reads CAWSPRGNQDTQYF.

Notes on this clone: These gene names are mouse names. The read ends 1 residue early relative to the CDR3; the germline J gene fills the gap. This rearrangement joins TRBV13-3 to TRBJ1-3; D is unclear. Trimming cost V 4 bases and J 0 bases, with 5 bases left between them. This CDR3 has 13 residues. Germline V lookup: CDR1 NNHDY, CDR2 SYVADS. CDR3 DNA, as far as it was read: TGTGCCAGCAGTTCAGATTCTGGAAATACGCTCTAT. It encodes CASSSDSGNTLY. The full CDR3 is CASSSDSGNTLYF.

Comments on this clone: The gene names given are mouse names. The CDR3 sequence is CASSQTGGCERLFF. The part of the CDR3 DNA that was read is TGTGCCAGCAGCCAGACAGGGGGCTGCGAAAGATTATTT. The chain joins TRBV5 to TRBJ1-4; 10 bases are shared with TRBD1. The read ends 1 residue before the CDR3 terminus; that terminus is restored from the germline J gene. Germline loops: CDR1 LGHNA, CDR2 YNLKQL (reference sequence). The junction had 2 bases not matched to a gene; V was cut back by 3 bases and J by 7 bases. CDR3 length: 14 residues.

For this clone: Gene names and germline match the mouse. The CDR3 goes on 1 residue after the read ends, and that part is filled in from the germline J gene. The chain employs TRBV13-3 and TRBJ1-2; D is undetermined. V shed 1 base and J shed 3 bases, with 7 bases lying between them. Germline CDR1 NNHDY, CDR2 SYVADS. CDR3 length equals 13 residues. The CDR3 region is CASSDMGYSDYTF. The CDR3 DNA, read in part, is TGTGCCAGCAGTGATATGGGGTACTCCGACTACACC.

This clone was seen only a few times. Any gene name here is a mouse gene name. The CDR3 end falls 1 residue outside the read, so it is completed with the germline J gene. This chain uses TRBV20 with TRBJ2-7; D is possibly TRBD1 (5 bases). The CDR3 has 13 residues. Germline loops: CDR1 GFQATS, CDR2 STVNSAI. Trimming stripped 4 bases from V and 0 bases from J, with 10 bases between. The covered CDR3 bases are TGTGGTGCTACCGGCAGGGCCTCCTATGAACAGTAC. Protein: CGATGRASYEQY. Given in full, the CDR3 is CGATGRASYEQYF.

Of note for this clone: Gene labels here are mouse ones. Read sequence stops 1 residue before the CDR3 end, and the germline J gene provides the missing end. The V gene is TRBV13-2, the J gene TRBJ1-2; TRBD1 aligns across 9 bases. The germline V gene encodes CDR1 NNHNN and CDR2 SYGAGS (reference sequence). V lost 5 bases, J lost 4 bases, and 9 bases stayed unmatched. CDR3 length equals 15 residues. The covered CDR3 bases are TGTGCCAGCGGCCCCGGGACAGGGCTTTCCTCCGACTACACC. This gives the protein CASGPGTGLSSDYT. The full CDR3 protein is CASGPGTGLSSDYTF.